The rows below give T cell receptor beta chains drawn from one sample of a study of shared clonotypes between healthy human individuals. Profiling relied on immunoSEQ multiplex PCR, and the TCRdb table lists in-frame clones only, not all of them. This sample has approximately 100,000 clones, with less than 80% found just once. The sequencing input was memory CD8+ T cells sorted from blood. The receptors were sampled from a woman younger than 45 in good health. The CDR3 runs from the conserved cysteine through the conserved F or W. D genes are given only for firm matches. The size field is filled for only some rows; it gives once, few, many or a size class.

>.|TRBV5-6|TRBJ1-2|.
TGTGCCAGCAGCTTGGTTAGCAGCCTCTATGGCTACACCTTC
CASSLVSSLYGYTF
>.|TRBV5-1|TRBJ2-5|once
TGCGCCAGCAGCTTATCCGTTCACCAGGAGACCCAGTACTTC
CASSLSVHQETQYF
>TRBD1|TRBV4-1|TRBJ1-1|.
TGCGCCAGCAGCCAATATGTGACAGGGAGGGGCACTGAAGCTTTCTTT
CASSQYVTGRGTEAFF
>.|TRBV5-1|TRBJ2-1|few
TGCGCCAGCAGCCACGACAGTAGCTCCTACAATGAGCAGTTCTTC
CASSHDSSSYNEQFF
>.|TRBV13|TRBJ2-7|few
TGTGCCAGCAGCTTCCGGGACACCTACGAGCAGTACTTC
CASSFRDTYEQYF
>.|TRBV2|TRBJ1-3|.
TGTGCCAGCAGTGAGGGCTCTGGAAACACCATATATTTT
CASSEGSGNTIYF
>.|TRBV9|TRBJ2-6|.
TGTGCCAGCAGCGGCGTGAATTCTGGGGCCAACGTCCTGACTTTC
CASSGVNSGANVLTF
>.|TRBV29-1|TRBJ2-5|.
TGCAGCGTTGCCAGGTCCAGTGAGACCCAGTACTTC
CSVARSSETQYF
>.|TRBV7-9|TRBJ2-5|.
TGTGCCAGCAGCTTAGCGCAGGGGCAAGAGACCCAGTACTTC
CASSLAQGQETQYF
>.|TRBV25-1|TRBJ2-2|.
TGTGCCAGCAGTCCCTCTGGGAGGCGGAACACCGGGGAGCTGTTTTTT
CASSPSGRRNTGELFF
>.|TRBV14|TRBJ1-4|few
TGTGCCAGCAGCCGTACGACGGGTCATAGTGAAAAACTGTTTTTT
CASSRTTGHSEKLFF
>.|TRBV25-1|TRBJ1-2|few
TGTGCCAGCAGGACGGCATATGGCTACACCTTC
CASRTAYGYTF
>.|TRBV19|TRBJ2-1|.
TGTGCCAGTAGTATCCGTAGGGGCGACTACAATGAGCAGTTCTTC
CASSIRRGDYNEQFF
>.|TRBV6-5|TRBJ2-1|.
TGTGCCAGCAGCCGGTCGGGACAATACAACAATGAGCAGTTCTTC
CASSRSGQYNNEQFF
>.|TRBV5-1|TRBJ2-7|.
TGCGCCAGCCGGGGTGACGGGGTCTACGAGCAGTACTTC
CASRGDGVYEQYF
>TRBD1|TRBV28|TRBJ1-1|.
TGTGCCAGCAGCCTGCCCACAGGGGTGACTGAAGCTTTCTTT
CASSLPTGVTEAFF
>TRBD2|TRBV6-5|TRBJ2-2|once
TGTGCCAGCACTAGCGGGGCAGGAGACACCGGGGAGCTGTTTTTT
CASTSGAGDTGELFF
>.|TRBV5-5|TRBJ1-1|.
TGTGCCAGCAGCTTCTACACGGGGATGAACACTGAAGCTTTCTTT
CASSFYTGMNTEAFF
>TRBD1|TRBV5-1|TRBJ2-5|many
TGCGCCAGCAGCTTCGGACAGGGAGGGACCCAGTACTTC
CASSFGQGGTQYF
>.|TRBV5-1|TRBJ2-1|.
TGCGCCAGCAGCTCGGGGGGCTCCGGGGCAGCACGATACAATGAGCAGTTCTTC
CASSSGGSGAARYNEQFF
>TRBD2|TRBV29-1|TRBJ2-5|few
TGCAGCGTTGATGGACTAGCCCAAGAGACCCAGTACTTC
CSVDGLAQETQYF
>TRBD2|TRBV28|TRBJ2-2|.
TGTGCCAGCAGTTACCCTCACGGGAGGGCCGGGACCGGGGAGCTGTTTTTT
CASSYPHGRAGTGELFF
>TRBD2|TRBV11-2|TRBJ2-7|.
TGTGCCAGCAGCTTTTACCAAGCGGGAGGGGACTACGAGCAGTACTTC
CASSFYQAGGDYEQYF
>TRBD1|TRBV28|TRBJ1-4|few
TGTGCCAGCACAGTTTCCAAGACAGGGGGTTCTATTAATGAAAAACTGTTTTTT
CASTVSKTGGSINEKLFF
>.|TRBV7-9|TRBJ2-1|many
TGTGCCAGCAGCTCCCCGAACAGCTCCTACAATGAGCAGTTCTTC
CASSSPNSSYNEQFF
>TRBD2|TRBV4-1|TRBJ2-5|few
TGCGCCAGCATGGGATCTGGGAGAGGACTAGCAAGGGAGACCCAGTACTTC
CASMGSGRGLARETQYF
>TRBD1|TRBV6-1|TRBJ2-5|.
TGTGCCAGCAGATCTCCGGGACAGGGACAAGAGACCCAGTACTTC
CASRSPGQGQETQYF
>.|TRBV30|TRBJ2-3|few
TGTGCCGGGACCCAGGCTACAGATACGCAGTATTTT
CAGTQATDTQYF